This T cell receptor beta chain was sequenced for a study of CD8 T cells in Susac syndrome. The authors reverse transcribed about 0.45 to 1 ug RNA with random hexamers. TCRdb called the immunoSEQ multiplex PCR reads again in MiXCR, with one record for every CDR3 protein. Altogether about 400,000 distinct CDR3 sequences are present, around 85% being singletons, with the ten largest covering about 0.12%. In blood CD8+ and CD4+ T cells, TCR beta underwent sequencing. Each multiple sclerosis control was a treatment-naive patient with relapsing-remitting disease that was either stable or active. V gave up 1 base and J gave up 10 bases, with 4 bases separating them. The CDR3 is 10 residues long. Germline V gene data show CDR1 as MNHNS and CDR2 as SASEGT.

The origin of this receptor is a human donor with multiple sclerosis. The chain combines TRBV6-1 with TRBJ1-1; D is undetermined. Sequenced input: CD8+ T cells from PBMCs. The chain's CDR3 is CASSEGRAFF. DNA of the CDR3: TGTGCCAGCAGTGAAGGGCGAGCTTTCTTT.